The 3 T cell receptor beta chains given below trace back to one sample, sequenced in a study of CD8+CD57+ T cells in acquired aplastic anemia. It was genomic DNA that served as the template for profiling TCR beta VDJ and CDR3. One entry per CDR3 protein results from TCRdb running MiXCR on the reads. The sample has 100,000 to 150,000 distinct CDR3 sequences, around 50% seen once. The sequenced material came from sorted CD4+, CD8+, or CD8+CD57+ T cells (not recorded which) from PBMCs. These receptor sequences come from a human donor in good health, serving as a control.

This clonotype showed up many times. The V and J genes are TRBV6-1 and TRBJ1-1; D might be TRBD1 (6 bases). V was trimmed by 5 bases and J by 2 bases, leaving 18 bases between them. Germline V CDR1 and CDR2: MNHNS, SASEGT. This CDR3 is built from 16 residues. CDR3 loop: CASSRTRTVLNTEAFF. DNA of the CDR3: TGTGCCAGCAGTAGAACTCGGACAGTCCTAAACACTGAAGCTTTCTTT.

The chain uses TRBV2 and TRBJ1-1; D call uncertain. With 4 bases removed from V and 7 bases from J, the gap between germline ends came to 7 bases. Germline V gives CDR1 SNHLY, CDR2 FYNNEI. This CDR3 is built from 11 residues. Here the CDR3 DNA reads TGTGCCAGCAGTGTGTCCAGTGAAGCTTTCTTT. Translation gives CASSVSSEAFF.

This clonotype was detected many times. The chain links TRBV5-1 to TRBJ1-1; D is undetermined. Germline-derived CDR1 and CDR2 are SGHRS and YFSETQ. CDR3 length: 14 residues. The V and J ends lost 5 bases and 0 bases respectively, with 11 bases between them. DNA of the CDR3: TGCGCCAGCAGTCATGGAGGAGTGAACACTGAAGCTTTCTTT. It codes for CASSHGGVNTEAFF.